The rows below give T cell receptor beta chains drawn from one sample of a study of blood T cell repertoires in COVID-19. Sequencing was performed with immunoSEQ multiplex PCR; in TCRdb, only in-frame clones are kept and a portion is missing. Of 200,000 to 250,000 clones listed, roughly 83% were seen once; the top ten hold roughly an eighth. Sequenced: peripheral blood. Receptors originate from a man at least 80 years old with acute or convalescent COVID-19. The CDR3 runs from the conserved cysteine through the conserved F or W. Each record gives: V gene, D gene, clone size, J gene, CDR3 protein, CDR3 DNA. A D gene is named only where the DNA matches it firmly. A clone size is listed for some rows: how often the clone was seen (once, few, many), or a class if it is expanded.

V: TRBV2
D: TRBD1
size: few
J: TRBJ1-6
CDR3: CASRRQGGNSPLHF
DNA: TGTGCCAGCAGGAGACAGGGGGGTAATTCACCCCTCCACTTT

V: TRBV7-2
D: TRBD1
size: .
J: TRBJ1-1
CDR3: CASSPRTGMNTEAFF
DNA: TGTGCCAGCAGCCCGAGGACAGGGATGAACACTGAAGCTTTCTTT

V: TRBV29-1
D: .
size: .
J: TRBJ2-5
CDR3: CSVEEGGETQYF
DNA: TGCAGCGTTGAAGAAGGGGGAGAGACCCAGTACTTC

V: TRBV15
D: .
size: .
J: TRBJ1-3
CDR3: CATSRGQFSGNTIYF
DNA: TGTGCCACCAGCAGAGGACAGTTCTCTGGAAACACCATATATTTT

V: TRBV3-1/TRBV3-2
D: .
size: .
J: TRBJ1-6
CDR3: CASSPRGGNSPLHF
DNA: TGTGCCAGCAGCCCCCGGGGGGGAAATTCACCCCTCCACTTT

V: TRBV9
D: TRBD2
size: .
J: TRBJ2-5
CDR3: CASSVLAGGETQYF
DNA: TGTGCCAGCAGCGTTCTAGCGGGAGGAGAGACCCAGTACTTC

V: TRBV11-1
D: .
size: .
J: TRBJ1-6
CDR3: CASSLAGSSYNSPLHF
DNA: TGTGCCAGCAGCTTAGCAGGGAGCTCCTATAATTCACCCCTCCACTTT

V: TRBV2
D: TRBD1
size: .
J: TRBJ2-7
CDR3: CASSTPGQKSYEQYF
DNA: TGTGCCAGCAGTACACCGGGACAGAAGTCCTACGAGCAGTACTTC

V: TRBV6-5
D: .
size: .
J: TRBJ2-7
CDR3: CASKKTAREEQYF
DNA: TGTGCCAGCAAGAAAACAGCCCGGGAAGAGCAGTACTTC

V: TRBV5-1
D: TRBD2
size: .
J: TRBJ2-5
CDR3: CASRRGYQETQYF
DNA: TGCGCCAGCAGGCGGGGGTACCAAGAGACCCAGTACTTC

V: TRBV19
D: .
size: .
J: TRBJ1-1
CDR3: CASSSRLGMNTEAFF
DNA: TGTGCCAGTAGTTCCCGATTGGGCATGAACACTGAAGCTTTCTTT

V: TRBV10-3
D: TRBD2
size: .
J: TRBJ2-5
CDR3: CATEALGSGGAGTQYF
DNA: TGTGCCACCGAAGCGCTGGGGAGCGGGGGGGCGGGGACCCAGTACTTC

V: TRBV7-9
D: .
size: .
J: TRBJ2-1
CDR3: CASSLGRDTREQFF
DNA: TGTGCCAGCAGCTTAGGGAGGGATACAAGGGAGCAGTTCTTC

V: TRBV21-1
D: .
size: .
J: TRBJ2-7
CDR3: CASILIYFRDTANYEQYF
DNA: TGTGCCAGCATTTTGATATATTTTCGGGACACTGCGAACTACGAGCAGTACTTC

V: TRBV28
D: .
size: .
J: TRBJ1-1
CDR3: CASSQTRGNEAEAFF
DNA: TGTGCCAGCAGCCAAACCCGAGGGAATGAGGCTGAAGCTTTCTTT

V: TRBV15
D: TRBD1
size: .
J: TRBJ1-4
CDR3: CATSPGEGQGDEKLFF
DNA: TGTGCCACCAGCCCAGGTGAGGGACAGGGGGATGAAAAACTGTTTTTT

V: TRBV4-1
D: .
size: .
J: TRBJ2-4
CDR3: CASSQEWARNIQYF
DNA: TGCGCCAGCAGCCAAGAGTGGGCCCGAAACATTCAGTACTTC

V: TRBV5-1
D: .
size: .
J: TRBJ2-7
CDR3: CASSMSGDWYEQYF
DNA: TGCGCCAGCAGCATGTCGGGTGATTGGTACGAGCAGTACTTC

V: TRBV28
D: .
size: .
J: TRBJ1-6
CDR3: CASRLHREFRDSPLHF
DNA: TGTGCCAGCCGACTTCATCGGGAGTTTAGGGATTCACCCCTCCACTTT

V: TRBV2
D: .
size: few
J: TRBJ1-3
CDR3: CASRLDSSSGNTIYF
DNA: TGTGCCAGCAGACTCGACAGTAGCTCTGGAAACACCATATATTTT

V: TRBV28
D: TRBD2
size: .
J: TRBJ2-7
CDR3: CASTFLGGREAEQYF
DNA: TGTGCCAGCACCTTTCTGGGGGGGCGGGAGGCCGAGCAGTACTTC

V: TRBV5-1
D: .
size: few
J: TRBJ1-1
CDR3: CASSAAMNTEAFF
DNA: TGCGCCAGCAGCGCTGCGATGAACACTGAAGCTTTCTTT

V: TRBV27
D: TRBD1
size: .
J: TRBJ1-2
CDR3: CASSLGTEGYGYTF
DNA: TGTGCCAGCAGTTTAGGGACAGAGGGGTATGGCTACACCTTC

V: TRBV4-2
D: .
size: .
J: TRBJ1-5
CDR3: CASSQQGTGNQPQHF
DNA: TGTGCCAGCAGCCAGCAGGGGACGGGCAATCAGCCCCAGCATTTT

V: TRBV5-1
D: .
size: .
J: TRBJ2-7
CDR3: CASSPAGQKPYEQYF
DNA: TGCGCCAGCAGCCCGGCGGGGCAGAAACCCTACGAGCAGTACTTC

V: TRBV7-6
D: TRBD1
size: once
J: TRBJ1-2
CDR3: CASSSGDRHIGYTF
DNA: TGTGCCAGCAGCTCTGGGGACAGGCACATCGGCTACACCTTC

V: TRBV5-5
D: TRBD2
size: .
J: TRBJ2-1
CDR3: CASSSSGGLSYNEQFF
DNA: TGTGCCAGCAGCTCTAGCGGGGGCCTCTCCTACAATGAGCAGTTCTTC